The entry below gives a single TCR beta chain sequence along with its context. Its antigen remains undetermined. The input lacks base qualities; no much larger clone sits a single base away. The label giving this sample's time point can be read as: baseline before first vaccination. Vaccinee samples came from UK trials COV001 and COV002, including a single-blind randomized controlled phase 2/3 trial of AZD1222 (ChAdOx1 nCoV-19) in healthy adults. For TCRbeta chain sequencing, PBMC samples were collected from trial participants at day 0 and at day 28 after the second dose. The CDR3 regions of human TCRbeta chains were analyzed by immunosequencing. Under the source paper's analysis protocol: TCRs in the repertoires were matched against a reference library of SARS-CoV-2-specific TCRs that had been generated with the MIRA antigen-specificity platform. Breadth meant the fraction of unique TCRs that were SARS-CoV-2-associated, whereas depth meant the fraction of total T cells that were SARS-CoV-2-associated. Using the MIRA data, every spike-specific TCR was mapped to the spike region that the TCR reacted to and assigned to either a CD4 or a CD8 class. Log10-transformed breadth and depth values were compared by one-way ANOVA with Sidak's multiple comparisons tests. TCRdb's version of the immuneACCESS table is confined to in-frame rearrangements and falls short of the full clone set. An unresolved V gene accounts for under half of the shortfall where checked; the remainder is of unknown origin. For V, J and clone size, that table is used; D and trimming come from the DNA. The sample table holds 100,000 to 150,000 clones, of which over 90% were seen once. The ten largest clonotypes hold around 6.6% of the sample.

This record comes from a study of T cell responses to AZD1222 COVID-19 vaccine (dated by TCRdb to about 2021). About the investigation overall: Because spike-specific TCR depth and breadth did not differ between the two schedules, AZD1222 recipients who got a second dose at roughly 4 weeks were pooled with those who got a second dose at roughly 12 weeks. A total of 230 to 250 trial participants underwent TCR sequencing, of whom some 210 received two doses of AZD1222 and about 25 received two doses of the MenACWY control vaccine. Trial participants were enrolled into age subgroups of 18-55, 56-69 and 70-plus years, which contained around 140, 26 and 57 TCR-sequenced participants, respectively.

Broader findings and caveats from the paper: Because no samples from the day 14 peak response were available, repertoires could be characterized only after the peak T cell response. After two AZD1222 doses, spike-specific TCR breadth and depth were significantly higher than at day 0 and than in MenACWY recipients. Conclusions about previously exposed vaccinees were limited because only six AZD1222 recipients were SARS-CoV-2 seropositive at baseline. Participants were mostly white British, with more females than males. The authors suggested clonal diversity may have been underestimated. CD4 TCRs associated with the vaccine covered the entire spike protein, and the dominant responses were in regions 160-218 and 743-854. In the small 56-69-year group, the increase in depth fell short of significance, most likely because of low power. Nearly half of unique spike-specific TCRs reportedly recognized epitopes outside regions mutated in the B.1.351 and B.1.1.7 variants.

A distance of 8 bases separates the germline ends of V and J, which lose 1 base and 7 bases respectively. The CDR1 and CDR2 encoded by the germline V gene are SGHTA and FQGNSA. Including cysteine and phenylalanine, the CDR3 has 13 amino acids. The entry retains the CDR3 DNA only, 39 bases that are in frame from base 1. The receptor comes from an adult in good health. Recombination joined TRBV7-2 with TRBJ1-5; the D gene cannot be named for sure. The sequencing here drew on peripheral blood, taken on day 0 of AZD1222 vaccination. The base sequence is TGTGCCAGCAGCTTAGGTCGATGGCAGCCCCAGCATTTT. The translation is CASSLGRWQPQHF.